Each of the 8 T cell receptor beta chains below was sequenced from the same sample in a study of T cell repertoires in cytomegalovirus infection. Each CDR3 protein gets one entry after TCRdb re-called the reads with MiXCR. The profile shows under 300,000 distinct CDR3 sequences, about 12% of them singletons. The sequenced sample consisted of PBMCs. These receptors were obtained from a human donor in good health (CMV status not recorded). Some clones in this sample may be carry-over from other donors' samples.

This clonotype was seen ten or more times. This chain connects TRBV29-1 to TRBJ2-5; a weak D match, TRBD1 (6 bases). CDR1 is SQVTM, CDR2 ANQGSEA, per germline. The CDR3 covers 13 residues. Trimming removed 4 bases from V and 2 bases from J, with 11 bases in between. CDR3 residues: CSVGEGQQETQYF. CDR3 in DNA: TGCAGCGTTGGCGAGGGACAACAAGAGACCCAGTACTTC.

V gene TRBV6-4 combines with J gene TRBJ2-3; 8 nucleotides line up with TRBD2. With 2 bases clipped from V and 1 base from J, the junction kept 5 bases outside the gene matches. This CDR3 has 16 residues. Germline CDR1 reads MRHNA; CDR2 reads SNTAGT. CDR3 sequence (DNA): TGTGCCAGCAGTGACCTCCCACTAGCGGGCACAGATACGCAGTATTTT. As protein: CASSDLPLAGTDTQYF.

This clonotype was seen at least ten times. The junction shows a germline mismatch at one end, possibly a read error. V gene TRBV4-3 combines with J gene TRBJ2-5; the D is unclear. CDR1 LGHNA and CDR2 YSLEER come from the germline V gene. The CDR3 contains 12 residues. The CDR3 protein is CASSQDRETQYF. CDR3 nucleotide sequence: TGTGCCAGCAGCCAGGATAGGGAGACCCAGTACTTC.

This clonotype was seen ten or more times. The chain employs TRBV20-1 and TRBJ2-1; 11 bases fit TRBD2. The trim removed 0 bases at V and 0 bases at J, leaving 7 bases unmatched. The CDR3 runs 18 residues. Germline loops: CDR1 DFQATT, CDR2 SNEGSKA (reference sequence). CDR3 sequence: CSARDTLAGGSSYNEQFF. CDR3 coding DNA: TGCAGTGCTAGAGATACCTTAGCGGGAGGGAGCTCCTACAATGAGCAGTTCTTC.

This clonotype was detected ten times or more. V gene TRBV19 combines with J gene TRBJ2-4; 8 bases match TRBD2. Germline-derived CDR1 and CDR2 are LNHDA and SQIVND (reference sequence). The trim removed 4 bases at V and 8 bases at J, leaving 10 bases unmatched. This CDR3 is 15 amino acids long. The CDR3 here is CASSTVSGVGDIQYF. CDR3 coding DNA: TGTGCCAGTAGTACAGTTAGCGGGGTCGGGGACATTCAGTACTTC.

This clonotype was observed at least ten times. This chain connects TRBV6-5 to TRBJ1-6; a possible D gene is TRBD1 (6 bases). The V gene's germline CDR1 is MNHEY and CDR2 SVGAGI. The germline V and J ends were trimmed by 8 bases and 7 bases, with 18 bases remaining between them. The CDR3 extends over 15 amino acids. The CDR3 is CASGGDTSGNSPLHF. CDR3 DNA sequence: TGTGCCAGCGGGGGGGACACCTCGGGGAATTCACCCCTCCACTTT.

V and J are TRBV6-6 and TRBJ1-2; no definite D call. Per germline, CDR1 MNHNY and CDR2 SVGAGI (reference sequence). CDR3 size: 14 residues. V lost 0 bases to trimming and J lost 4 bases, with 9 bases between them. The CDR3 sequence is CASSYSRVVYGYTF. CDR3 in DNA: TGTGCCAGCAGTTACTCGAGAGTAGTCTATGGCTACACCTTC.

This clonotype occurred many times. The rearrangement joins TRBV7-2 to TRBJ2-3, with D hard to call. Germline CDR1 reads SGHTA; CDR2 reads FQGNSA. Trimming shortened V by 1 base and J by 0 bases, and 11 bases separated the two germline ends. The CDR3 consists of 16 residues. CDR3 amino acids: CASSLGPAGSTDTQYF. CDR3 DNA sequence: TGTGCCAGCAGCTTAGGGCCGGCAGGAAGCACAGATACGCAGTATTTT.